The 19 T cell receptor beta chains given below trace back to one sample, sequenced in a study of blood T cells in healthy people across ages. The authors ran a second PCR of about 6 to 11 cycles using a sample-barcoded 5' primer and a J-beta primer mix. Using its own MiXCR run on the 5' RACE reads, TCRdb lists one record per CDR3 protein. The repertoire holds over 950,000 distinct CDR3 sequences, with roughly 51% as singletons. Source material: blood. Receptor source: a woman aged 60 to 75 in good health.

This clonotype was counted only a few times. This may be a read error: a much more frequent sequence differs by one nucleotide. The chain links TRBV7-2 to TRBJ2-5; D call uncertain. Germline loops: CDR1 SGHTA, CDR2 FQGNSA. Trimming left V 8 bases short and J 2 bases short, with 12 bases between. This CDR3 is built from 13 residues. The CDR3 DNA follows: TGTGCCAGCGGCCGGACGGCTCAAGAGACCCAGTACTTC. Translating it yields CASGRTAQETQYF.

V gene TRBV12-3 or TRBV12-4 combines with J gene TRBJ1-4, with no clear D. V shed 3 bases and J shed 2 bases, with 7 bases lying between them. This CDR3 comprises 14 residues. The CDR3 DNA reads as TGTGCCAGCAGTTTGGCGGCCACTAATGAAAAACTGTTTTTT. It encodes CASSLAATNEKLFF.

This clonotype has a handful of counts. The chain employs TRBV4-3 and TRBJ2-7, with 7 positions matching TRBD2. V dropped 5 bases and J dropped 3; count of bases not matched to a gene: 13. The CDR3 sequence is 16 residues long. Germline loops: CDR1 LGHNA, CDR2 YSLEER. The CDR3: CASSSSTAGVGYEQYF. CDR3 DNA: TGCGCCAGCAGCTCTTCAACGGCGGGAGTAGGCTACGAGCAGTACTTC.

The chain employs TRBV12-3 or TRBV12-4 and TRBJ1-4; D is perhaps TRBD1 (5 bases). With 6 bases removed from V and 6 bases from J, the gap between germline ends came to 14 bases. CDR3 size: 14 residues. The CDR3 bases are TGTGCCAGCAGCTTCCAGGGCGTGGATGAAAAACTGTTTTTT. Residues: CASSFQGVDEKLFF.

The rearrangement links TRBV29-1 to TRBJ2-5; a weak D match, TRBD1 (5 bases). The DNA matches TRBJ2-7 better at its end, which makes the J call doubtful. There are 13 residues in the CDR3. Germline V lookup: CDR1 SQVTM, CDR2 ANQGSEA. The CDR3 coding sequence is TGCAGCGTCTCCGAGACAGACCTCTACGAGCAGTACTTC. This sequence encodes CSVSETDLYEQYF.

The chain is built from TRBV20-1 and TRBJ2-5; TRBD1 aligns across 7 bases. This CDR3 is built from 17 residues. Germline CDR1 reads DFQATT; CDR2 reads SNEGSKA (reference sequence). The V segment lost 6 bases and the J segment 1 base; nucleotides outside the gene matches: 17. The CDR3: CSALPLGQAAIQETQYF. In nucleotides, the CDR3 is TGCAGTGCCCTACCCTTAGGACAGGCCGCGATCCAAGAGACCCAGTACTTC.

This clonotype was counted a few times. The chain combines TRBV7-2 with TRBJ2-7; a possible D gene is TRBD2 (6 bases). Germline assignment: CDR1 SGHTA and CDR2 FQGNSA. The CDR3 totals 15 residues. The V end was cut by 5 bases, the J end by 1 base, with 15 bases between. In nucleotides, the CDR3 is TGTGCCAGCAGCCCCGAGATACTAGCTTCCTACGAGCAGTACTTC. It codes for CASSPEILASYEQYF.

The table lists this clonotype with a few counts. The rearrangement uses TRBV7-2 and TRBJ2-7; perhaps TRBD2 as D (5 bases). CDR1 and CDR2 (germline): SGHTA, FQGNSA. V shed 3 bases and J shed 2 bases, with 11 bases lying between them. This CDR3 contains 14 residues. In nucleotides, the CDR3 is TGTGCCAGCAGCTTCTATCGGGGTGCCTACGAGCAGTACTTC. It specifies CASSFYRGAYEQYF.

V usage is TRBV7-2 and J usage is TRBJ2-5; D assignment may be TRBD1 or TRBD2 (5 bases each). Germline loops: CDR1 SGHTA, CDR2 FQGNSA. The CDR3 covers 18 residues. V was pared by 5 bases and J by 11 bases, with 33 bases between. DNA for the CDR3: TGTGCCAGCAGCCTCAACTTCCTGGGACGAGCTAGTTACAATGAGCAGTACTTC. It specifies CASSLNFLGRASYNEQYF.

There are a few counts of this clonotype. The rearrangement uses TRBV5-1 and TRBJ1-5; D perhaps matches TRBD1 (5 bases). The CDR3 totals 17 residues. CDR1 is SGHRS and CDR2 is YFSETQ in the germline V gene. V lost 2 bases, J lost 3 bases, and 18 bases lay in between. The CDR3 sequence is CASSFQILRTPNQPQHF. Written as DNA, the CDR3 is TGCGCCAGCAGCTTCCAAATCCTGAGGACACCCAATCAGCCCCAGCATTTT.

The chain has TRBV20-1 and TRBJ1-2; D is possibly TRBD1 (5 bases). Germline values: CDR1 DFQATT, CDR2 SNEGSKA (reference sequence). Trimming removed 4 bases from V and 0 bases from J, with 6 bases in between. This CDR3 region has 12 residues. CDR3 loop: CSATDTNYGYTF. CDR3 bases: TGCAGTGCTACGGACACTAACTATGGCTACACCTTC.

In regard to this clonotype: A junction end diverges from the germline sequence, so it may reflect a read error. The V call is TRBV10-2, the J call TRBJ2-5; 13 bases are shared with TRBD2. CDR1 is WSHSY, CDR2 SAAADI, per germline. The length of the CDR3 is 15 residues. The CDR3 region is CTSRRTSGSRETQYF. The CDR3 DNA reads as TGCACCAGCAGAAGGACTAGCGGGAGTCGGGAGACCCAGTACTTC.

This clonotype was found a few times. The chain combines TRBV3-1 with TRBJ1-1; D may be TRBD1 (5 bases). The length of the CDR3 is 15 residues. The V and J ends lost 4 bases and 4 bases respectively, with 16 bases between them. Looked up from germline, CDR1 is LGHDT and CDR2 is YNNKEL (reference sequence). CDR3 sequence reads: CASSPRGTYGTEAFF. The CDR3 bases are TGTGCCAGCAGCCCCCGGGGCACGTACGGCACTGAAGCTTTCTTT.

The rearrangement uses TRBV6-6 and TRBJ2-7; D is possibly TRBD1 (5 bases). The V and J ends lost 2 bases and 3 bases respectively, with 11 bases between them. The CDR3 runs 14 residues. Per the germline V gene, CDR1 is MNHNY and CDR2 is SVGAGI (reference sequence). This CDR3 is CASSYGDSNYEQYF. As DNA, the CDR3 is TGTGCCAGCAGTTACGGTGACAGTAACTACGAGCAGTACTTC.

V is TRBV29-1 and J is TRBJ1-5; no clear D. Trimming took 2 bases from V and 3 from J, leaving 8 bases between them. Germline assignment: CDR1 SQVTM and CDR2 ANQGSEA. The CDR3 totals 13 residues. The CDR3 DNA follows: TGCAGCGTTGAATCGGGGTACAATCAGCCCCAGCATTTT. It yields the protein CSVESGYNQPQHF.

The V and J genes are TRBV5-1 and TRBJ1-2; D uncertain. This CDR3 spans 15 amino acids. Looked up from germline, CDR1 is SGHRS and CDR2 is YFSETQ. Between the trimmed V and J ends, which lost 4 bases and 2 bases, there was a span of 15 bases. Here the CDR3 reads CASSTSGSGNYGYTF. DNA of the CDR3: TGCGCCAGCAGCACCAGCGGCAGCGGAAACTATGGCTACACCTTC.

The chain couples TRBV2 to TRBJ2-3; TRBD2 matches at 12 bases. This CDR3 region has 16 residues. J gave up 3 bases and V 6 bases, and 7 bases lay outside the gene matches. CDR1 is SNHLY, CDR2 FYNNEI, per germline. CDR3 in DNA: TGTGCCAGCAGCCTAGCGGGAGGGCCTCGGACAGATACGCAGTATTTT. This translates into CASSLAGGPRTDTQYF.

This rearrangement joins TRBV9 to TRBJ2-1; no definite D call. The ends were cut back, 0 bases at V and 8 bases at J, with 6 bases in the middle. Germline loops: CDR1 SGDLS, CDR2 YYNGEE. The CDR3 length is 12 residues. The CDR3 nucleotides are TGTGCCAGCAGCGTAGTTGCCCATGAGCAGTTCTTC. Translating gives CASSVVAHEQFF.

V is TRBV12-3 or TRBV12-4 and J is TRBJ2-1, with 7 nucleotides matching TRBD1. V dropped 7 bases and J dropped 4; count of bases not matched to a gene: 4. This CDR3 has 13 amino acids. As DNA, the CDR3 is TGTGCCAGCACCCGGACAGGTTACAATGAGCAGTTCTTC. This encodes CASTRTGYNEQFF.